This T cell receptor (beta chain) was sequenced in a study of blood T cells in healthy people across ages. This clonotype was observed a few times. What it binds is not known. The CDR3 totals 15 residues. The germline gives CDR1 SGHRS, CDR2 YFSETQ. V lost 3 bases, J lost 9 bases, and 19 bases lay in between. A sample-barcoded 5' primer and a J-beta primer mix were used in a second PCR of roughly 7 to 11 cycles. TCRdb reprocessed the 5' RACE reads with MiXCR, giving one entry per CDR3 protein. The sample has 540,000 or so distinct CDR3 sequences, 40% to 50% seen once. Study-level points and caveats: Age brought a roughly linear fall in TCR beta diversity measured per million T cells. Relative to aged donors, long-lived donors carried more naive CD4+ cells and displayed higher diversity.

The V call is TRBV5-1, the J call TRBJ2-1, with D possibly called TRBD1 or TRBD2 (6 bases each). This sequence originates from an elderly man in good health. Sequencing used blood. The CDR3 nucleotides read TGCGCCAGCAGCTCCTGGCCACGGGGGCAGGGTGAGCAGTTCTTC. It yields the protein CASSSWPRGQGEQFF.